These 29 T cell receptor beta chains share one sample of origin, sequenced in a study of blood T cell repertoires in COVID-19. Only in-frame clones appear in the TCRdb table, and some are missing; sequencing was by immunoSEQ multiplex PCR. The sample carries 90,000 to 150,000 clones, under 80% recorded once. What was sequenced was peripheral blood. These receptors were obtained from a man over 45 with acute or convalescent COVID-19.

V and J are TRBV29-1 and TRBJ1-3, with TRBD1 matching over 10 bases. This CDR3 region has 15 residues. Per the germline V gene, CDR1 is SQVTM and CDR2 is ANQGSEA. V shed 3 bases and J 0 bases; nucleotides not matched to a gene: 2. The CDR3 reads CSVDRDRGSGNTIYF. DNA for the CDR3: TGCAGCGTTGATAGGGACAGGGGCTCTGGAAACACCATATATTTT. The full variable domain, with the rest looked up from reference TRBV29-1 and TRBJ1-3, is SAVISQKPSRDICQRGTSLTIQCQVDSQVTMMFWYRQQPGQSLTLIATANQGSEATYESGFVIDKFPISRPNLTFSTLTVSNMSPEDSSIYLCSVDRDRGSGNTIYFGEGSWLTVV.

This CDR3 reads CASSWQGATEAFF. The CDR3 nucleotides read TGTGCCAGCAGTTGGCAGGGGGCAACTGAAGCTTTCTTT. This chain connects TRBV25-1 to TRBJ1-1; 8 positions agree with TRBD1. This CDR3 has 13 amino acids. V was clipped by 5 bases and J by 5 bases; unmatched bases: 4. From germline, CDR1 is MGHDK and CDR2 SYGVNS.

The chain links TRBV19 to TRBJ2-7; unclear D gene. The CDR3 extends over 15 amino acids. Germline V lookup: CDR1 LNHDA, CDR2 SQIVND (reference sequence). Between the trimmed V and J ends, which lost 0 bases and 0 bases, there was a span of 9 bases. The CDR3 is CASSIEDSSSYEQYF. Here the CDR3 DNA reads TGTGCCAGTAGTATAGAAGACTCTAGCTCCTACGAGCAGTACTTC.

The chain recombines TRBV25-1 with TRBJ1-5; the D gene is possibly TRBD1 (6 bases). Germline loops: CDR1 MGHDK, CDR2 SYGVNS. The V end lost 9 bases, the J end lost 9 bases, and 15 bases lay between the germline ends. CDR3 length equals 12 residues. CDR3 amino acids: CASRTGSGPQHF. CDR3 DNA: TGTGCCAGTCGTACAGGGTCGGGGCCCCAGCATTTT. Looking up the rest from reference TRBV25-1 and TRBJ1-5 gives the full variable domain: EADIYQTPRYLVIGTGKKITLECSQTMGHDKMYWYQQDPGMELHLIHYSYGVNSTEKGDLSSESTVSRIRTEHFPLTLESARPSHTSQYLCASRTGSGPQHFGDGTRLSIL.

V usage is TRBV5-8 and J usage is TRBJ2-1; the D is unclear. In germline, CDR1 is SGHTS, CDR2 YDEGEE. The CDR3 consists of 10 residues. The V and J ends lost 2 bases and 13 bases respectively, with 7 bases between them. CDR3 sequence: CASSFPYQFF. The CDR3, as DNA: TGTGCCAGCAGCTTCCCTTATCAGTTCTTC.

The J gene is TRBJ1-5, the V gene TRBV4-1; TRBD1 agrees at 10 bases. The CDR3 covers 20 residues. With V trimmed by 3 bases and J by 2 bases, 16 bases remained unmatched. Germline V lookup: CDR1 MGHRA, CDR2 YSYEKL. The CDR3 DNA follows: TGCGCCAGCAGCCACCTTTGGGACAGGGGTTTTTTTAGGGGCAATCAGCCCCAGCATTTT. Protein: CASSHLWDRGFFRGNQPQHF.

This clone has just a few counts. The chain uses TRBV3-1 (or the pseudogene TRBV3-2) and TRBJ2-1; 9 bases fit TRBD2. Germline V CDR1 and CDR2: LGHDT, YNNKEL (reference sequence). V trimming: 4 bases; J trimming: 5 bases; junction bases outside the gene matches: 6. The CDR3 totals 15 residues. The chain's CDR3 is CASSLAGGPHNEQFF. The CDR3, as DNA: TGTGCCAGCAGCCTTGCGGGGGGGCCCCACAATGAGCAGTTCTTC.

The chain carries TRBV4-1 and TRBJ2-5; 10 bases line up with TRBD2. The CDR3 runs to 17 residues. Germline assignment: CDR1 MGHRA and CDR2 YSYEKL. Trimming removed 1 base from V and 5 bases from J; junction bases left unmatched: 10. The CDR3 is CASSQVLAGVLWETQYF. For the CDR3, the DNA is TGCGCCAGCAGCCAAGTTCTAGCGGGAGTCCTTTGGGAGACCCAGTACTTC.

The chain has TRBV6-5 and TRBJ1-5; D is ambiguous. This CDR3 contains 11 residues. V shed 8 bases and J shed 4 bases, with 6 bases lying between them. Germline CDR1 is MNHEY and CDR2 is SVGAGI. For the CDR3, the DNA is TGTGCCAGCGGGAGGAATCAGCCCCAGCATTTT. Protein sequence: CASGRNQPQHF.

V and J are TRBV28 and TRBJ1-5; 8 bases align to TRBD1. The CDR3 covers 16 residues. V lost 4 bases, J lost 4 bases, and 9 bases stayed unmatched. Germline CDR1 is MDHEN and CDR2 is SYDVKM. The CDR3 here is CASSSNLQGENQPQHF. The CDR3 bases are TGTGCCAGCAGTTCCAACCTACAGGGGGAGAATCAGCCCCAGCATTTT.

The chain's CDR3 is CASSYARGAGNTIYF. In DNA, the CDR3 is TGTGCCAGCAGTTACGCTCGGGGAGCTGGAAACACCATATATTTT. The rearrangement uses TRBV6-5 and TRBJ1-3; the D is unclear. This CDR3 is 15 amino acids long. With 2 bases removed from V and 2 bases from J, the gap between germline ends came to 10 bases. The germline V gene encodes CDR1 MNHEY and CDR2 SVGAGI.

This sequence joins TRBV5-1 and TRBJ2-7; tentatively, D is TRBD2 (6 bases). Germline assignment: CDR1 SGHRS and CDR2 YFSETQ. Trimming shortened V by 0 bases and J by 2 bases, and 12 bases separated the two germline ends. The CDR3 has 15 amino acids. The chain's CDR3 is CASSLESGSTYEQYF. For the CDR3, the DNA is TGCGCCAGCAGCTTGGAGTCCGGGAGCACCTACGAGCAGTACTTC. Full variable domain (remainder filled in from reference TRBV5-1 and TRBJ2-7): KAGVTQTPRYLIKTRGQQVTLSCSPISGHRSVSWYQQTPGQGLQFLFEYFSETQRNKGNFPGRFSGRQFSNSRSEMNVSTLELGDSALYLCASSLESGSTYEQYFGPGTRLTVT.

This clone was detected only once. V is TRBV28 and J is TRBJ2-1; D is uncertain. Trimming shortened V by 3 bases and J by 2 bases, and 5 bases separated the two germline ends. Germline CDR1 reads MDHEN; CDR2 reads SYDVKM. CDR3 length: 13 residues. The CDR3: CASSFQTYNEQFF. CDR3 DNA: TGTGCCAGCAGTTTCCAGACCTACAATGAGCAGTTCTTC.

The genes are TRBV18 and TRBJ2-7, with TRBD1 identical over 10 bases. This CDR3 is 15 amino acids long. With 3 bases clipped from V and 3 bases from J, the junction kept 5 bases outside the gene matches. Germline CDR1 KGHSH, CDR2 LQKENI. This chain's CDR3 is CASSPPGTGDYEQYF. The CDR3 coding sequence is TGTGCCAGCTCACCCCCCGGGACAGGGGACTACGAGCAGTACTTC.

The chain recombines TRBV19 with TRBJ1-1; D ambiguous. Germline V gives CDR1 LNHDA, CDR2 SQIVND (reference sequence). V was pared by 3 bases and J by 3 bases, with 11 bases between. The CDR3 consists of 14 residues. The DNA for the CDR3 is TGTGCCAGTAGTATCATGAGTCAGGACACTGAAGCTTTCTTT. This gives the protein CASSIMSQDTEAFF. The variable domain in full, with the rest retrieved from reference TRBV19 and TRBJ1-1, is DGGITQSPKYLFRKEGQNVTLSCEQNLNHDAMYWYRQDPGQGLRLIYYSQIVNDFQKGDIAEGYSVSREKKESFPLTVTSAQKNPTAFYLCASSIMSQDTEAFFGQGTRLTVV.

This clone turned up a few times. The CDR3 bases are TGCGCCAGCAGCCCGGGACAGCTGACCACAGATACGCAGTATTTT. Translation: CASSPGQLTTDTQYF. The chain combines TRBV5-1 with TRBJ2-3; 7 nucleotides match TRBD1. V lost 4 bases and J lost 2; bases outside the gene matches: 7. Germline CDR1 SGHRS, CDR2 YFSETQ. The length of the CDR3 is 15 residues.

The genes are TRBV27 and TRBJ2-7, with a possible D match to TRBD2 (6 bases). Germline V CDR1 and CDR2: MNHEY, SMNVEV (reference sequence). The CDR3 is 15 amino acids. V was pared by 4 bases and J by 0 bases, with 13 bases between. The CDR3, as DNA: TGTGCCAGCAGTTATTCGGCGGGGAGCTCCTACGAGCAGTACTTC. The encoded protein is CASSYSAGSSYEQYF.

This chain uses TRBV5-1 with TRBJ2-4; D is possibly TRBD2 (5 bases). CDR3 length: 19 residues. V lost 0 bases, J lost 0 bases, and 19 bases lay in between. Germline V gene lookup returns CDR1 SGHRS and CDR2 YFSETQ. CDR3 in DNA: TGCGCCAGCAGCTTGGGGCCAAGGAGCGGAGCAATAGCCAAAAACATTCAGTACTTC. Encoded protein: CASSLGPRSGAIAKNIQYF.

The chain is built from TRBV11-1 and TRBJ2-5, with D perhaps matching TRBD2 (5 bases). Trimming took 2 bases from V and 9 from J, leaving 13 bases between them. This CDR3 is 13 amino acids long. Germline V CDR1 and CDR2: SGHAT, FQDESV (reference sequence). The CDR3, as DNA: TGTGCCAGCAGCTTATCGGAGGTCCGGGCCCAGTACTTC. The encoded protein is CASSLSEVRAQYF. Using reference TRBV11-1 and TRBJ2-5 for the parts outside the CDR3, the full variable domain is EAEVAQSPRYKITEKSQAVAFWCDPISGHATLYWYRQILGQGPELLVQFQDESVVDDSQLPKDRFSAERLKGVDSTLKIQPAELGDSAMYLCASSLSEVRAQYFGPGTRLLVL.

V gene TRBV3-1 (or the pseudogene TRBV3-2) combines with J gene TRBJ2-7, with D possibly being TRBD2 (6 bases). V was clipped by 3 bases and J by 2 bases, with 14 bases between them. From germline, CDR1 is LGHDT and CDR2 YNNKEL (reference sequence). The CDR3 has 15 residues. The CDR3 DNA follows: TGTGCCAGCAGCCACGCGGGACTTGGACCCTACGAGCAGTACTTC. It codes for CASSHAGLGPYEQYF.

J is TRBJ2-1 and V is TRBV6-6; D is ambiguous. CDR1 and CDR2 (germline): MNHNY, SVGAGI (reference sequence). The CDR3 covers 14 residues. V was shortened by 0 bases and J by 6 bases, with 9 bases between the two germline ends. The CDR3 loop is CASSYSGLVNEQFF. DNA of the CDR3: TGTGCCAGCAGTTACTCGGGCCTTGTCAATGAGCAGTTCTTC.

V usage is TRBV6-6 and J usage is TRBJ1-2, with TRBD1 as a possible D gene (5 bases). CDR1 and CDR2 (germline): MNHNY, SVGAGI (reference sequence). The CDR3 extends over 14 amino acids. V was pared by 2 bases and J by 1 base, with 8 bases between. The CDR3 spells CASSYMQGNYGYTF. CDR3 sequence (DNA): TGTGCCAGCAGTTACATGCAGGGTAACTATGGCTACACCTTC.

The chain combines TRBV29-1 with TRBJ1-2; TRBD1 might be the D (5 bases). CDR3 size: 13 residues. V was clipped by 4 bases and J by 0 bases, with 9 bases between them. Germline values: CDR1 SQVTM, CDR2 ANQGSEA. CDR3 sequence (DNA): TGCAGCGTTGGCGGGGGAACTAACTATGGCTACACCTTC. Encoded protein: CSVGGGTNYGYTF.

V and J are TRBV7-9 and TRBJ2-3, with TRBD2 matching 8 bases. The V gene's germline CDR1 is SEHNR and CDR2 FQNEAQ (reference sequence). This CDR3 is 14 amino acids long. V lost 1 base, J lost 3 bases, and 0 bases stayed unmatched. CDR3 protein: CASSLERGTDTQYF. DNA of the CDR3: TGTGCCAGCAGCTTAGAGCGGGGGACAGATACGCAGTATTTT. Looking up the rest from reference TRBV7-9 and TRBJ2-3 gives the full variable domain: DTGVSQNPRHKITKRGQNVTFRCDPISEHNRLYWYRQTLGQGPEFLTYFQNEAQLEKSRLLSDRFSAERPKGSFSTLEIQRTEQGDSAMYLCASSLERGTDTQYFGPGTRLTVL.

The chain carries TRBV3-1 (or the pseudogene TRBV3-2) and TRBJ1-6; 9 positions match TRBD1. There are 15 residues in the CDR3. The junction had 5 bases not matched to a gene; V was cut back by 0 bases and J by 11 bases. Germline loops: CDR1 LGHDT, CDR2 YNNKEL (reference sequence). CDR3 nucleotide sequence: TGTGCCAGCAGCCAAGAACGACAGGGGGTTACACCCCTCCACTTT. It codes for CASSQERQGVTPLHF.

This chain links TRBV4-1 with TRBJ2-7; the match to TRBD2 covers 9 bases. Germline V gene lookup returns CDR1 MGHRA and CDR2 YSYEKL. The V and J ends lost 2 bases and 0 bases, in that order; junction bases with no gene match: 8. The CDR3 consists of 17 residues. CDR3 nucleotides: TGCGCCAGCAGCCAACTAGCGGGGCTTATAAGCTCCTACGAGCAGTACTTC. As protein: CASSQLAGLISSYEQYF.

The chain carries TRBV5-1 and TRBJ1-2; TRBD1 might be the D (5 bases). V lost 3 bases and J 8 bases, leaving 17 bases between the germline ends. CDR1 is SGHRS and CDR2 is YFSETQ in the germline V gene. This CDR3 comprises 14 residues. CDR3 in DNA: TGCGCCAGCAGCTCCCAAGACAGTATCCGGGGCTACACCTTC. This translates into CASSSQDSIRGYTF.

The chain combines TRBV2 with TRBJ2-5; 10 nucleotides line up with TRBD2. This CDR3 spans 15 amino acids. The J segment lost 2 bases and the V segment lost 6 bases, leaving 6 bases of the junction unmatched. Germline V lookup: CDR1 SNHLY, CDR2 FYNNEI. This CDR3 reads CASREQTSGQETQYF. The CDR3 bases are TGTGCCAGCAGGGAGCAGACTAGCGGGCAAGAGACCCAGTACTTC.

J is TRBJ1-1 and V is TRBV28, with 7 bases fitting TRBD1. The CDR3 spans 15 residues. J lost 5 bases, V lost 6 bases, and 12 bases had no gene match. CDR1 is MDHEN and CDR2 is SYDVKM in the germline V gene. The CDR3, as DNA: TGTGCCAGCAGGCCTCCGGGGGTCAGGGGGACTGAAGCTTTCTTT. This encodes CASRPPGVRGTEAFF.